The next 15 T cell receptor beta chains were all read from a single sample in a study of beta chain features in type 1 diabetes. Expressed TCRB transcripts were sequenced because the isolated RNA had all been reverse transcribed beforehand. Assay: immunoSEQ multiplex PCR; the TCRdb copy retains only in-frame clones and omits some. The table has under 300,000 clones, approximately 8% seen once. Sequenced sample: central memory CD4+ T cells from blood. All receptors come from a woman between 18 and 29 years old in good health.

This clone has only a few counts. The CDR3 nucleotides are TGTGCCGCCTTCCACAGCTCTGGGGCCAACGTCCTGACTTTC. Translating it yields CAAFHSSGANVLTF. The rearrangement joins TRBV5-6 to TRBJ2-6; D is uncertain. The CDR3 runs 14 residues. Germline CDR1 and CDR2: SGHDT and YYEEEE. V gave up 10 bases and J gave up 0 bases, with 11 bases separating them. Supplemented by reference TRBV5-6 and TRBJ2-6, the full variable domain reads DAGVTQSPTHLIKTRGQQVTLRCSPKSGHDTVSWYQQALGQGPQFIFQYYEEEERQRGNFPDRFSGHQFPNYSSELNVNALLLGDSALYLCAAFHSSGANVLTFGAGSRLTVL.

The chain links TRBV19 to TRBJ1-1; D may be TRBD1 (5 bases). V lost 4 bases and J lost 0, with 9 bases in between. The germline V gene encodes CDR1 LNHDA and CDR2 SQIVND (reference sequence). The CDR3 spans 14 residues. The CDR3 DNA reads TGTGCCAGTAGTAGACAGCCGGTGAACACTGAAGCTTTCTTT. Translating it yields CASSRQPVNTEAFF.

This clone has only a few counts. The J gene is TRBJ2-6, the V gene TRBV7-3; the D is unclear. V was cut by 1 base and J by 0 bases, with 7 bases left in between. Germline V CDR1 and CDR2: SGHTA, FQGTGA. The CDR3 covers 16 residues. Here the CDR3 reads CASSLRVGSGANVLTF. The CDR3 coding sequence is TGTGCCAGCAGCTTAAGGGTGGGCTCTGGGGCCAACGTCCTGACTTTC.

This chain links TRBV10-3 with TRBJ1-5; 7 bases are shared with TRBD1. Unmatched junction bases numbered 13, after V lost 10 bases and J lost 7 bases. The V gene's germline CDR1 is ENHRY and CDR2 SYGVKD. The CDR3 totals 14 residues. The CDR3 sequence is CASRHYTGVQPQHF. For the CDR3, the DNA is TGTGCCAGCAGGCATTATACAGGGGTGCAGCCCCAGCATTTT.

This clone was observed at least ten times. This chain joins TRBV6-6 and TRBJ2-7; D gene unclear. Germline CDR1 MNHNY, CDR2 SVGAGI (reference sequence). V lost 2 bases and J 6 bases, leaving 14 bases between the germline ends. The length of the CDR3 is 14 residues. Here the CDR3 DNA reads TGTGCCAGCAGTTACGCGGACCCCCTCATCGAGCAGTACTTC. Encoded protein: CASSYADPLIEQYF.

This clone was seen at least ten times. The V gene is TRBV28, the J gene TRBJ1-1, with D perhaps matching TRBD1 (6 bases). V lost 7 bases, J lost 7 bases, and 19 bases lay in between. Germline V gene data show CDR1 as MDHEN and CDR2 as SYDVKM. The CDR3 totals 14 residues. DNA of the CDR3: TGTGCCAGCACCAGAAGGGGGATCCCTCATGAAGCTTTCTTT. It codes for CASTRRGIPHEAFF.

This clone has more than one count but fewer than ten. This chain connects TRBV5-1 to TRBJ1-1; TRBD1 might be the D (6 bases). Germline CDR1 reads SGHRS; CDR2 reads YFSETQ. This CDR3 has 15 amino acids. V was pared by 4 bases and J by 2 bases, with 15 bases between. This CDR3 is CASSKAPGANTEAFF. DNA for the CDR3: TGCGCCAGCAGCAAGGCCCCAGGGGCCAACACTGAAGCTTTCTTT.

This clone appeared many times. CDR3 sequence: CASSFLFHEQFF. The DNA for the CDR3 is TGTGCCAGCAGCTTTCTGTTCCATGAGCAGTTCTTC. The chain joins TRBV7-8 to TRBJ2-1; D is uncertain. Trimming pared 3 bases from V and 8 bases from J, leaving 8 bases between. The V gene's germline CDR1 is SGHVS and CDR2 FQNEAQ. The CDR3 is 12 residues long.

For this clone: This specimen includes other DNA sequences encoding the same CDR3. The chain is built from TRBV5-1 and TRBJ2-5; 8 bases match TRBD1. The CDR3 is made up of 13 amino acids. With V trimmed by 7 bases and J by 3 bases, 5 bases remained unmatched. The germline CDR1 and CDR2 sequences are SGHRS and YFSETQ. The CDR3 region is CASSIQGEETQYF. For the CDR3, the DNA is TGCGCCAGCTCTATACAGGGGGAAGAGACCCAGTACTTC.

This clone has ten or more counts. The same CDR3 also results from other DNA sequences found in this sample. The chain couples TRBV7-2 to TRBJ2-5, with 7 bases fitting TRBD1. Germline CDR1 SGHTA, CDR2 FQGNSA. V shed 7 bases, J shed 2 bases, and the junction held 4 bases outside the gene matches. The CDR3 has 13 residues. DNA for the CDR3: TGTGCCAGCAACTGGGACAGTCAAGAGACCCAGTACTTC. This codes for CASNWDSQETQYF.

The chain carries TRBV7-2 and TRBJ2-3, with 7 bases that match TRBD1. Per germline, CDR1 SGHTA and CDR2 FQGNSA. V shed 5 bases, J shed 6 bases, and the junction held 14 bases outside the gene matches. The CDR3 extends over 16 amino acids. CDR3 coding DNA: TGTGCCAGCAGCCGTCAAGCGGCCCAGGGGGTGGATACGCAGTATTTT. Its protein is CASSRQAAQGVDTQYF.

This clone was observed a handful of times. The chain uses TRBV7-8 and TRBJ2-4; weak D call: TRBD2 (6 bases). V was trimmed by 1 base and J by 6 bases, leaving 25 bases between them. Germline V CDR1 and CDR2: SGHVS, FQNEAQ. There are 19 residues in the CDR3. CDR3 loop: CASSLEWGVGRAGRNIQYF. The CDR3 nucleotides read TGTGCCAGCAGCTTAGAATGGGGGGTCGGTCGTGCAGGGAGAAACATTCAGTACTTC.

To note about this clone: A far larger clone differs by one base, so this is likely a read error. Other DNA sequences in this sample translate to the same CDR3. CDR3 coding DNA: TGTGCCAGCAGCCGGAGGTTCACAGATACGCAGTATTTT. Translation gives CASSRRFTDTQYF. This chain uses TRBV4-2 with TRBJ2-3; maybe TRBD2 (5 bases). Trimming left V 4 bases short and J 2 bases short, with 7 bases between. Germline V lookup: CDR1 LGHNA, CDR2 YNFKEQ. This CDR3 comprises 13 residues.

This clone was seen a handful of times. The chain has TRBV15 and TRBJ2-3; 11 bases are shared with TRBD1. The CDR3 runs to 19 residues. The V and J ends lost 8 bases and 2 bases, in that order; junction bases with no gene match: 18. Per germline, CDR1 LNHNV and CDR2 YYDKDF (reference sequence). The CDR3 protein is CATDKGQGGFPSYTDTQYF. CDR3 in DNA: TGTGCCACCGATAAGGGACAGGGGGGATTCCCCTCTTACACAGATACGCAGTATTTT.

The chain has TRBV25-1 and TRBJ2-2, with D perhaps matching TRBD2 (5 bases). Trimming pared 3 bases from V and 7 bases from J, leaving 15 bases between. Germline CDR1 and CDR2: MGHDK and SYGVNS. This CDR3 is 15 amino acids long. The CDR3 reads CASSDPSQAGGELFF. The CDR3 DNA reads TGTGCCAGCAGTGATCCTAGTCAGGCGGGCGGGGAGCTGTTTTTT.